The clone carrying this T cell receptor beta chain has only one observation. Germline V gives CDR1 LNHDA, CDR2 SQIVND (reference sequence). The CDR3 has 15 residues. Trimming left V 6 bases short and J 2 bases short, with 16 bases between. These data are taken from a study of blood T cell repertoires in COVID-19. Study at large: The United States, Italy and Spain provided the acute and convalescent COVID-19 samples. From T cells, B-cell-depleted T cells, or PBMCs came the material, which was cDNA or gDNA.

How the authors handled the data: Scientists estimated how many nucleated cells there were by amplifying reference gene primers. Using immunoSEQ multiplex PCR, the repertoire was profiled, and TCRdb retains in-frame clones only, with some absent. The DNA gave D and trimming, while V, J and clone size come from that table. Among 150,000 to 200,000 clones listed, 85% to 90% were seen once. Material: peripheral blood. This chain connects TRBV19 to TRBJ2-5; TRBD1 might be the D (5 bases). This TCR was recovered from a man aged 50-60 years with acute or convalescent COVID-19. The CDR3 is CASRRGYGVQETQYF. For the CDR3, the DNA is TGTGCCAGTAGAAGGGGCTACGGTGTTCAAGAGACCCAGTACTTC.